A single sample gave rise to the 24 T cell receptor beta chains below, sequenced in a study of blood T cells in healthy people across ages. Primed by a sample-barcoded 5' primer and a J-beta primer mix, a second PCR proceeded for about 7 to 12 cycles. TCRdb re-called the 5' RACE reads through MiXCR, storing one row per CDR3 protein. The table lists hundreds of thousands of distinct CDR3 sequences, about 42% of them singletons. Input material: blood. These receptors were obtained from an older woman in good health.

CDR3 residues: CASSSRPQIPSTDTQYF. CDR3 bases: TGTGCCAGCAGTTCCAGACCACAGATCCCTAGCACAGATACGCAGTATTTT. The chain is built from TRBV6-6 and TRBJ2-3, with D unresolved. V lost 4 bases, J lost 0 bases, and 17 bases lay in between. The CDR3 runs to 17 residues. The germline V gene encodes CDR1 MNHNY and CDR2 SVGAGI (reference sequence).

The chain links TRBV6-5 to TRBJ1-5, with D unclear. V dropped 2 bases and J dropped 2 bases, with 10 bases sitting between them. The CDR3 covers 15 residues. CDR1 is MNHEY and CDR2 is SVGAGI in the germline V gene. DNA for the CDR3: TGTGCCAGCAGTTACGGTCGGGAAGGCAATCAGCCCCAGCATTTT. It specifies CASSYGREGNQPQHF.

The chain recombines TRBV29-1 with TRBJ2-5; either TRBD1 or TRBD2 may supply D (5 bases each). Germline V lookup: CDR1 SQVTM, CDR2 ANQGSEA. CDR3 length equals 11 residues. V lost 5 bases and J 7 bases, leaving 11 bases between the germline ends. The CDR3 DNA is TGCAGCGTTTGGCTGGGGGTGACCCAGTACTTC. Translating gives CSVWLGVTQYF. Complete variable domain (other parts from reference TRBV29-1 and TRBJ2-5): SAVISQKPSRDICQRGTSLTIQCQVDSQVTMMFWYRQQPGQSLTLIATANQGSEATYESGFVIDKFPISRPNLTFSTLTVSNMSPEDSSIYLCSVWLGVTQYFGPGTRLLVL.

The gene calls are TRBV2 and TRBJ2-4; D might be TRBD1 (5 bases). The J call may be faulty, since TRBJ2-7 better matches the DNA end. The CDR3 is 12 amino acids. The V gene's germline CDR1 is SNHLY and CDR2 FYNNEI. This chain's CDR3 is CASIQGRDEQYF. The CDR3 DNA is TGTGCCAGCATTCAGGGAAGGGACGAGCAGTACTTC.

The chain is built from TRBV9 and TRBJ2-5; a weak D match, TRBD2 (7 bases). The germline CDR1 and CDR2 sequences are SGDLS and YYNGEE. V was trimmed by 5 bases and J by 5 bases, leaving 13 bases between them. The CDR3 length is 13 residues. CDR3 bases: TGTGCCAGCAGTGGGGGGGCGTGGGAGACCCAGTACTTC. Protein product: CASSGGAWETQYF.

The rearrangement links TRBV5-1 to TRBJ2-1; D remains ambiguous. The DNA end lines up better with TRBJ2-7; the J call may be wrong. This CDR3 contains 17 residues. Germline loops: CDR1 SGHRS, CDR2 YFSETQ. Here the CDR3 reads CASSPTYQSSSYNEQYF. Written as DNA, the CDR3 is TGCGCCAGCAGCCCTACGTATCAGTCCAGCTCCTACAATGAGCAGTACTTC.

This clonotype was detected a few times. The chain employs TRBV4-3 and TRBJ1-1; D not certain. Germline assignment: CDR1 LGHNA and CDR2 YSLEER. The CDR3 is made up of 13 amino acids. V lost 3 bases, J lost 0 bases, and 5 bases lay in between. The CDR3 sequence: CASSHQMNTEAFF. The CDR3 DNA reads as TGCGCCAGCAGCCATCAGATGAACACTGAAGCTTTCTTT.

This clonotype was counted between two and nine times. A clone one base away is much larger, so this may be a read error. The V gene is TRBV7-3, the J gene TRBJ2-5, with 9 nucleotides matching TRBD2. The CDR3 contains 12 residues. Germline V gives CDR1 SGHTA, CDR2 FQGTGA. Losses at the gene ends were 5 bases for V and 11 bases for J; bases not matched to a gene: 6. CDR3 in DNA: TGTGCCAGCAGCGAGACTAGCGGAAGGCAGTACTTC. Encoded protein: CASSETSGRQYF.

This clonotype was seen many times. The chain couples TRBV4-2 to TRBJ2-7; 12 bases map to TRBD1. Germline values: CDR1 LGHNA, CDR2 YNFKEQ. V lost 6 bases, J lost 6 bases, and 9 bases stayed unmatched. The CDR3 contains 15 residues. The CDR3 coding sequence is TGTGCCAGCAGGATGGCCGGGACAGGGGGCCGCGAGCAGTACTTC. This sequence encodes CASRMAGTGGREQYF.

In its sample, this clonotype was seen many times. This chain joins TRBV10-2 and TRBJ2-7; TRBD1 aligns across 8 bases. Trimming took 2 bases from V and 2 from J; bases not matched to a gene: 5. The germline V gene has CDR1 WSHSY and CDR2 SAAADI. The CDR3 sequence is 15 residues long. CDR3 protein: CASSEDGTGAYEQYF. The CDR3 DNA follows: TGCGCCAGCAGTGAGGATGGGACAGGCGCCTACGAGCAGTACTTC.

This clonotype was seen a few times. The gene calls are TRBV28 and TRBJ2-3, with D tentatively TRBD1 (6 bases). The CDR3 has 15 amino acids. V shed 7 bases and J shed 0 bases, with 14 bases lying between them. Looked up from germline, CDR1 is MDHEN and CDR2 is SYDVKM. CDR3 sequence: CASTEQGPSTDTQYF. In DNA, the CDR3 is TGTGCCAGCACCGAACAGGGACCTAGCACAGATACGCAGTATTTT.

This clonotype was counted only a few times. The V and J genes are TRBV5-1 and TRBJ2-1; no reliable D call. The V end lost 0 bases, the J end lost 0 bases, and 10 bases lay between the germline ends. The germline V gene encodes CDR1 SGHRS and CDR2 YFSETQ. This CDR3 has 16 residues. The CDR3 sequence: CASSLEMKHSYNEQFF. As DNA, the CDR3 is TGCGCCAGCAGCTTGGAGATGAAACACTCCTACAATGAGCAGTTCTTC.

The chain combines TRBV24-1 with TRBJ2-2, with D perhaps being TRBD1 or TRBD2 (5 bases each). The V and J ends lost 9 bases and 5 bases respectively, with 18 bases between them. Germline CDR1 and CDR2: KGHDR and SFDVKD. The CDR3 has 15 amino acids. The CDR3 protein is CATASTGTSTGELFF. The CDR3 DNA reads TGTGCCACCGCCTCCACCGGGACCTCGACCGGGGAGCTGTTTTTT.

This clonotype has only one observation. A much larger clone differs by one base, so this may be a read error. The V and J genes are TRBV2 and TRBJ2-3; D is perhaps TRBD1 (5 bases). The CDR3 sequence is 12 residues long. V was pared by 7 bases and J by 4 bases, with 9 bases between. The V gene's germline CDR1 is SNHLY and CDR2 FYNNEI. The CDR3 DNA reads TGTGCCAGCATTAGGGGTGCAGATACGCAGTATTTT. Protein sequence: CASIRGADTQYF.

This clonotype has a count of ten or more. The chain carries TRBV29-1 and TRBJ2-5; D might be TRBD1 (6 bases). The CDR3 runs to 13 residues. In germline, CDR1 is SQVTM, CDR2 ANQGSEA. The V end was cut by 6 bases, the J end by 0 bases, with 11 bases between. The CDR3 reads CSVLTGNQETQYF. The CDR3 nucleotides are TGCAGCGTCCTAACAGGGAACCAAGAGACCCAGTACTTC.

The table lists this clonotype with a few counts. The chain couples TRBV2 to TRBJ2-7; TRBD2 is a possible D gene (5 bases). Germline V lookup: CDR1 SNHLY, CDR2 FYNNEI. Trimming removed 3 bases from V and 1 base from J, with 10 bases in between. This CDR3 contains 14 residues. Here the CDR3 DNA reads TGTGCCAGCAGTGAGGCGGGCAAATCCTACGAGCAGTACTTC. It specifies CASSEAGKSYEQYF.

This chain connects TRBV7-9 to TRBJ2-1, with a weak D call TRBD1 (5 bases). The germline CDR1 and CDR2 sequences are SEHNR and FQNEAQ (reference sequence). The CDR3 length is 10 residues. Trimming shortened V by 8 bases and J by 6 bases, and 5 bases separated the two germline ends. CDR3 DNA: TGTGCCAGCCAGGGCAATGAGCAGTTCTTC. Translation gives CASQGNEQFF.

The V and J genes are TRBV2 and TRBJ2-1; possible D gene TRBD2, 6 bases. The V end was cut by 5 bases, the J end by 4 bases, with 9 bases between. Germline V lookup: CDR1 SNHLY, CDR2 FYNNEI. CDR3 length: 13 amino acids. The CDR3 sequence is CASSPTRYNEQFF. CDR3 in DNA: TGTGCCAGCAGTCCGACTAGGTACAATGAGCAGTTCTTC.

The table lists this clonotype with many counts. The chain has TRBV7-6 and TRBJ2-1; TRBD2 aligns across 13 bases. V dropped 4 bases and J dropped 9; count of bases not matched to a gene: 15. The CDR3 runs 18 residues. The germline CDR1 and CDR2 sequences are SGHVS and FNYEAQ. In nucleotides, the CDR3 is TGTGCCAGCAGCTCGGGCCTGAGGGGGGGACTAGCGGGGATTGAGCAGTTCTTC. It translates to CASSSGLRGGLAGIEQFF. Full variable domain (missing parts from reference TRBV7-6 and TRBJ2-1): GAGVSQSPRYKVTKRGQDVALRCDPISGHVSLYWYRQALGQGPEFLTYFNYEAQQDKSGLPNDRFSAERPEGSISTLTIQRTEQRDSAMYRCASSSGLRGGLAGIEQFFGPGTRLTVL.

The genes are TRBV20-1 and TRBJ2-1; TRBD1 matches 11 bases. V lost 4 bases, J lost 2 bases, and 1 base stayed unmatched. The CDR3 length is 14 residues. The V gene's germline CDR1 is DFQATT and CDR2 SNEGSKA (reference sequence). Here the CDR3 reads CSAMGQGAYNEQFF. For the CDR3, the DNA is TGCAGTGCTATGGGACAGGGGGCCTACAATGAGCAGTTCTTC.

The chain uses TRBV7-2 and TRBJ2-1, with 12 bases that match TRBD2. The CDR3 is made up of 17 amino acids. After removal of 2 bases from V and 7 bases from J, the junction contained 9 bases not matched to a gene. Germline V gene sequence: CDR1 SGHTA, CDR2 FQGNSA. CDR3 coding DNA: TGTGCCAGCAGCTTAAGACCGCTAGCGGGAGGGAGGAATGAGCAGTTCTTC. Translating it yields CASSLRPLAGGRNEQFF.

CDR3 in amino acids: CASSLDASAGDTQYF. The CDR3 nucleotides are TGTGCCAGCAGTTTAGACGCTTCAGCGGGCGATACGCAGTATTTT. The rearrangement links TRBV12-3 or TRBV12-4 to TRBJ2-3; D might be TRBD2 (6 bases). The CDR3 consists of 15 residues. The V end lost 1 base, the J end lost 6 bases, and 14 bases lay between the germline ends.

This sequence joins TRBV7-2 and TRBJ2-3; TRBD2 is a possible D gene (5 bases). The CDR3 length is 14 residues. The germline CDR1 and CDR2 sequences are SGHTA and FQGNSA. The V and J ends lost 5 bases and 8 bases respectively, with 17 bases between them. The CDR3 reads CASSGQGGSGTQYF. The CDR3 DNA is TGTGCCAGCAGCGGCCAAGGAGGTTCTGGTACGCAGTATTTT.

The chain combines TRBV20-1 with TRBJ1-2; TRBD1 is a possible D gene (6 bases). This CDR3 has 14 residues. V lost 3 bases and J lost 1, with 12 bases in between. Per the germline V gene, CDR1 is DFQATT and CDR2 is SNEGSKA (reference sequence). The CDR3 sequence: CSASRTDYNYGYTF. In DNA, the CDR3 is TGCAGTGCTAGCAGGACAGACTATAACTATGGCTACACCTTC.